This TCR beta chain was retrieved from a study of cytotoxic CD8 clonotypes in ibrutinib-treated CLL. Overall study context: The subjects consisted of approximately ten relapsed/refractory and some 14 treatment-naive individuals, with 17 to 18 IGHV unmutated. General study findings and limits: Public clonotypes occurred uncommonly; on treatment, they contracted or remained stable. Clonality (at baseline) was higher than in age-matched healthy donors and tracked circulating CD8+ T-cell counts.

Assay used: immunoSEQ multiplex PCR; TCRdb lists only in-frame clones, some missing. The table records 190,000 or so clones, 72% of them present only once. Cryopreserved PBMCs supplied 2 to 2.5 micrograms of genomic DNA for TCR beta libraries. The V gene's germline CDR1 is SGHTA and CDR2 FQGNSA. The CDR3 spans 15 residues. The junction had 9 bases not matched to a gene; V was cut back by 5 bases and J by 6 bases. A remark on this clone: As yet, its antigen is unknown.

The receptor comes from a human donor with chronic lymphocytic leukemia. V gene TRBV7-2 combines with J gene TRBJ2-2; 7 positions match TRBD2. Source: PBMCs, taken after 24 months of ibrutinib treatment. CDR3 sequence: CASSPTSNPPGELFF. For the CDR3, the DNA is TGTGCCAGCAGCCCGACTAGCAATCCCCCCGGGGAGCTGTTTTTT.